These 25 T cell receptor beta chains share one sample of origin, sequenced in a study of tissue T cells after allogeneic stem cell transplantation. As to time point: mouse harvest day 14 after allogeneic transplant. Each mouse received 10^7 T-cell-depleted marrow cells plus 10^6 splenic CD5+ T cells by tail vein. Some clones are missing from TCRdb's copy, which holds only in-frame ones; the method was immunoSEQ multiplex PCR. The table lists thousands of clones, around 40% of them singletons. The sample comprised skin. These receptors came from a female BALB/c mouse given C57BL/6 T cells with graft-versus-host disease after an allogeneic hematopoietic cell transplant.

With regard to this clone: Each gene name is a mouse one. The CDR3 goes on 1 residue after the read ends, and that part is filled in from the germline J gene. The J gene is TRBJ1-1, the V gene TRBV3; a possible D gene is TRBD1 (6 bases). CDR1 is SNHLY and CDR2 is FYNGKV in the germline V gene (reference sequence). The CDR3 totals 14 residues. V was pared by 2 bases and J by 2 bases, with 9 bases between. CDR3 protein: CASSLRGGNTEVFF. CDR3 DNA, as far as it was read: TGTGCCAGCAGCTTAAGGGGGGGCAACACAGAAGTCTTC.

This clone came up a few times. Mouse names are used for the genes. The CDR3: CASSSQGYTGQLYF. The CDR3 DNA, read in part, is TGTGCCAGCAGTTCCCAGGGGTACACCGGGCAGCTCTAC. The V and J genes are TRBV13-3 and TRBJ2-2, with a tentative D call TRBD1 (6 bases). The CDR3 end is not reached by the read, which stops 1 residue before it; the germline J gene fills it in. The CDR3 runs 14 residues. V lost 4 bases and J 3 bases, leaving 10 bases between the germline ends. Germline-derived CDR1 and CDR2 are NNHDY and SYVADS.

A word on this clone: Gene names refer to mouse genes. Read coverage stops 1 residue before the CDR3 terminus; the germline J gene supplies the remainder. The chain uses TRBV3 and TRBJ2-2, with 7 bases that match TRBD1. CDR1 SNHLY and CDR2 FYNGKV come from the germline V gene (reference sequence). Trimming cost V 5 bases and J 0 bases; bases outside gene matches: 0. CDR3 length: 14 amino acids. The covered CDR3 bases are TGTGCCAGCAGCGGGACAGCAAACACCGGGCAGCTCTAC. Its protein product is CASSGTANTGQLY. The whole CDR3 reads CASSGTANTGQLYF.

This clone was recorded a few times. The genes and germline here are from mouse. Sequencing ends 1 residue short of the CDR3 end; the germline J gene provides the rest. The chain employs TRBV12-2 and TRBJ1-4; D is unresolved. Germline CDR1 reads SGHLS; CDR2 reads HYDKME. The V end was cut by 1 base, the J end by 4 bases, with 6 bases between. CDR3 length: 13 amino acids. CDR3 in amino acids: CASSLNSNERLFF. CDR3 DNA, as far as it was read: TGTGCCAGCTCTCTTAACAGCAACGAAAGATTATTT.

This clone was seen a handful of times. Gene names are the mouse ones. CDR3 DNA (partial): TGTGCCAGCGGCGGACAAAACTCCGACTACACC. This translates into CASGGQNSDYT. The whole CDR3 sequence is CASGGQNSDYTF. This chain uses TRBV13-2 with TRBJ1-2; D perhaps matches TRBD1 (5 bases). The read terminates 1 residue before the CDR3 end, so the remaining end is supplied by the germline J gene. V dropped 5 bases and J dropped 1 base, with 6 bases sitting between them. Germline lookup yields CDR1 NNHNN and CDR2 SYGAGS (reference sequence). The length of the CDR3 is 12 residues.

On this clone itself: Its ends do not fully match the called genes, so a read error is possible. The gene symbols are mouse symbols. The read terminates 1 residue before the CDR3 end, so the remaining end is supplied by the germline J gene. The genes are TRBV26 and TRBJ1-4, with D unclear. Germline CDR1 is KGHPV and CDR2 is FQNQEV (reference sequence). The CDR3 is made up of 14 amino acids. CDR3 bases read: TGTGTCAGCAGTAGAGGGATTTCCAACGAAAGATTATTT. This translates into CVSSRGISNERLF. The CDR3 as a whole reads CVSSRGISNERLFF.

By share, this clone ranks as medium-sized. Genes here carry mouse names. From the germline J gene comes the end of the CDR3, since the read stops 1 residue before it. The chain links TRBV26 to TRBJ1-4, with D tentatively TRBD1 (5 bases). The germline V and J ends were trimmed by 5 bases and 2 bases, with 9 bases remaining between them. The CDR3 contains 14 residues. The germline V gene encodes CDR1 KGHPV and CDR2 FQNQEV (reference sequence). CDR3 DNA, as far as it was read: TGTGCCAGCAGTAGGGACGCATCCAACGAAAGATTATTT. It translates to CASSRDASNERLF. The CDR3 reads in full as CASSRDASNERLFF.

About this clone: The germline and genes are mouse ones. The CDR3 extends 1 residue past the end of the read, so its final part is completed from the germline J gene. The J gene is TRBJ1-1, the V gene TRBV26; D gene ambiguous. The germline gives CDR1 KGHPV, CDR2 FQNQEV (reference sequence). The CDR3 is 12 residues long. Trimming stripped 6 bases from V and 1 base from J, with 6 bases between. Incomplete CDR3 DNA: TGTGCCAGCAGCTACAGGAACACAGAAGTCTTC. Translated, it gives CASSYRNTEVF. The whole CDR3 region reads CASSYRNTEVFF. The full variable domain, rest sourced from reference TRBV26 and TRBJ1-1, is NSKVIQTPRYLVKGQGQKAKMRCIPEKGHPVVFWYQQNKNNEFKFLINFQNQEVLQQIDMTEKRFSAECPSNSPCSLEIQSSEAGDSALYLCASSYRNTEVFFGKGTRLTVV.

This clone is classed as medium-sized. Genes and germline are mouse. The sequenced fragment ends 1 residue before the CDR3 boundary, so the rest is inferred from the germline J gene. This chain links TRBV26 with TRBJ2-7; 8 bases agree with TRBD2. The V and J ends lost 4 bases and 0 bases, in that order; junction bases with no gene match: 5. The germline CDR1 and CDR2 sequences are KGHPV and FQNQEV (reference sequence). The CDR3 has 15 amino acids. The CDR3: CASSPDWGSSYEQYF. Incomplete CDR3 DNA: TGTGCCAGCAGTCCCGACTGGGGTAGCTCCTATGAACAGTAC.

This clone was seen a handful of times. Mouse germline and gene names are used. The sequenced fragment ends 1 residue before the CDR3 boundary, so the rest is inferred from the germline J gene. The V call is TRBV16, the J call TRBJ2-7; 7 bases are a match to TRBD1. The junction had 2 bases not matched to a gene; V was cut back by 5 bases and J by 4 bases. In germline, CDR1 is SGHSA, CDR2 FRNQAP. The CDR3 consists of 12 residues. CDR3 DNA (partial): TGTGCAAGCAGCCGACAGGGATATGAACAGTAC. Translating gives CASSRQGYEQY. In full, the CDR3 reads CASSRQGYEQYF.

This clone has just a few counts. Gene names and germline refer to mouse. The CDR3 end lies 1 residue beyond the end of the read and is filled in from the germline J gene. The chain recombines TRBV13-1 with TRBJ2-1, with TRBD2 identical over 11 bases. Trimming removed 6 bases from V and 3 bases from J; junction bases left unmatched: 5. Germline CDR1 NSHNY, CDR2 SYGAGN. CDR3 length equals 15 residues. CDR3 loop: CASTPGLGVYAEQFF. The CDR3 DNA, read in part, is TGTGCCAGCACCCCGGGACTGGGGGTCTATGCTGAGCAGTTC.

On this clone: Germline and genes here are mouse. The DNA ends 1 residue before the CDR3 does, and the rest of the CDR3 is filled in from the germline J gene. The chain couples TRBV12-1 to TRBJ2-5, with 10 bases aligning to TRBD2. The CDR3 is 17 amino acids. Germline V gene sequence: CDR1 SGHSN, CDR2 HYEKVE. The J segment lost 1 base and the V segment lost 0 bases, leaving 6 bases of the junction unmatched. CDR3 bases read: TGTGCCAGCTCTCTCATTCCGGGACTGGGGTACCAAGACACCCAGTAC. It yields the protein CASSLIPGLGYQDTQY. The CDR3 in its entirety is CASSLIPGLGYQDTQYF.

Only a few counts were recorded for this clone. Here the gene names and germline are mouse. This chain's CDR3 is CASSRQGYAEQFF. Partial CDR3 DNA: TGTGCCAGCAGTCGGCAGGGCTATGCTGAGCAGTTC. The chain carries TRBV26 and TRBJ2-1, with D perhaps TRBD1 (5 bases). The CDR3 end lies 1 residue beyond the end of the read and is filled in from the germline J gene. CDR3 size: 13 residues. The germline V gene has CDR1 KGHPV and CDR2 FQNQEV (reference sequence). Trimming removed 4 bases at V and 3 bases at J, with 7 bases between. The whole variable domain, filled in from reference TRBV26 and TRBJ2-1, reads NSKVIQTPRYLVKGQGQKAKMRCIPEKGHPVVFWYQQNKNNEFKFLINFQNQEVLQQIDMTEKRFSAECPSNSPCSLEIQSSEAGDSALYLCASSRQGYAEQFFGPGTRLTVL.

Remarks on this clone: The germline and genes are mouse ones. The observed sequence ends 1 residue before the CDR3 terminus, with the missing tail filled in from the germline J gene. Other DNA sequences from this sample encode an identical CDR3 as well. The V and J genes are TRBV26 and TRBJ2-2, with D unresolved. Germline lookup yields CDR1 KGHPV and CDR2 FQNQEV (reference sequence). V was shortened by 4 bases and J by 2 bases, with 5 bases between the two germline ends. There are 13 residues in the CDR3. CDR3 in amino acids: CASSPANTGQLYF. CDR3 DNA, as far as it was read: TGTGCCAGCAGTCCTGCGAACACCGGGCAGCTCTAC.

On this clone itself: Mouse gene names and germline throughout. The CDR3 goes on 1 residue after the read ends, and that part is filled in from the germline J gene. The chain links TRBV19 to TRBJ2-7; 8 nucleotides match TRBD2. The V and J ends lost 0 bases and 4 bases, in that order; junction bases with no gene match: 3. The CDR3 is 14 amino acids. The germline V gene has CDR1 FNHDT and CDR2 SITEND (reference sequence). The part of the CDR3 DNA that was read is TGTGCCAGCAGTATAGAGGGGGGGCTTTATGAACAGTAC. Its translation is CASSIEGGLYEQY. The complete CDR3 reads CASSIEGGLYEQYF.

This clone is large in the sample. The gene names given are mouse names. Coverage ceases 1 residue before the CDR3 finishes, and the germline J gene fills in the end. The V and J genes are TRBV24 and TRBJ2-7; D ambiguous. The germline V and J ends were trimmed by 1 base and 0 bases, with 7 bases remaining between them. Per germline, CDR1 KGHTA and CDR2 FRNEEI. CDR3 length equals 14 residues. The DNA read from the CDR3 is TGTGCCAGCAGTCTGTTGAGGAGCTCCTATGAACAGTAC. Its translation is CASSLLRSSYEQY. The entire CDR3 protein reads CASSLLRSSYEQYF.

This clone is classed as medium-sized. Germline and genes here are mouse. Read data end 1 residue before the CDR3 end; the end is taken from the germline J gene. This sequence joins TRBV26 and TRBJ1-3; TRBD1 is a possible D gene (6 bases). V was trimmed by 3 bases and J by 0 bases, leaving 9 bases between them. Germline values: CDR1 KGHPV, CDR2 FQNQEV (reference sequence). This CDR3 contains 15 residues. The sequenced CDR3 bases are TGTGCCAGCAGTCTACAGGGAATTTCTGGAAATACGCTCTAT. Its protein is CASSLQGISGNTLY. The CDR3 in full is CASSLQGISGNTLYF.

About this clone: The genes are named according to mouse. The CDR3 end falls 1 residue outside the read, so it is completed with the germline J gene. The rearrangement joins TRBV15 to TRBJ1-2, with D uncertain. CDR3 size: 13 residues. Per the germline V gene, CDR1 is SGHND and CDR2 is FRSKSL. Trimming removed 6 bases at V and 0 bases at J, with 8 bases between. This CDR3 reads CASRDDANSDYTF. The CDR3 bases that were read are TGTGCCAGCAGAGACGATGCAAACTCCGACTACACC. Filled out from reference TRBV15 and TRBJ1-2, the complete variable domain reads DAGVTQTPRHEVAEKGQTIILKCEPVSGHNDLFWYRQTKIQGLELLSYFRSKSLMEDGGAFKDRFKAEMLNSSFSTLKIQPTEPKDSAVYLCASRDDANSDYTFGSGTRLLVI.

This clone was detected only a few times. Mouse gene names and germline throughout. From the germline J gene comes the end of the CDR3, since the read stops 1 residue before it. The chain carries TRBV12-1 and TRBJ2-4; 12 bases map to TRBD2. CDR1 is SGHSN, CDR2 HYEKVE, per germline. V lost 0 bases to trimming and J lost 8 bases; unmatched junction nucleotides: 2. This CDR3 is 14 amino acids long. The sequenced CDR3 bases are TGTGCCAGCTCTCTCGGGACTGGGGGGACCACCTTGTAC. Translating it yields CASSLGTGGTTLY. The full CDR3 reads CASSLGTGGTTLYF.

Remarks on this clone: The genes are named according to mouse. The CDR3 extends 1 residue past the end of the read, so its final part is completed from the germline J gene. The rearrangement uses TRBV12-1 and TRBJ1-5; 7 bases align to TRBD1. CDR3 length equals 15 residues. The germline gives CDR1 SGHSN, CDR2 HYEKVE. Unmatched junction bases numbered 3, after V lost 2 bases and J lost 0 bases. CDR3 region: CASSRQGNNNQAPLF. The CDR3 DNA, read in part, is TGTGCCAGCTCTCGACAGGGTAATAACAACCAGGCTCCGCTT. Full variable domain (remainder filled in from reference TRBV12-1 and TRBJ1-5): DSGVVQSPRHIIKEKGGRSVLTCIPISGHSNVVWYQQTLGKELKFLIQHYEKVERDKGFLPSRFSVQQFDDYHSEMNMSALELEDSAMYFCASSRQGNNNQAPLFGEGTRLSVL.

This clone came up a few times. Mouse germline and gene names are used. The read ends 1 residue before the CDR3 terminus; that terminus is restored from the germline J gene. The chain is built from TRBV26 and TRBJ2-7, with D unclear. The CDR3 totals 13 residues. CDR1 KGHPV and CDR2 FQNQEV come from the germline V gene (reference sequence). Trimming stripped 3 bases from V and 2 bases from J, with 8 bases between. The CDR3 sequence is CASSLRGTYEQYF. The covered CDR3 bases are TGTGCCAGCAGTCTTCGGGGAACCTATGAACAGTAC.

On this clone itself: Any gene name here is a mouse gene name. The observed sequence ends 1 residue before the CDR3 terminus, with the missing tail filled in from the germline J gene. Other DNA sequences from this sample encode an identical CDR3 as well. The chain has TRBV26 and TRBJ2-7; D ambiguous. V lost 4 bases, J lost 0 bases, and 4 bases lay in between. CDR3 length: 12 residues. Germline CDR1 KGHPV, CDR2 FQNQEV (reference sequence). CDR3 sequence reads: CASSRGSYEQYF. The DNA read from the CDR3 is TGTGCCAGCAGTCGGGGCTCCTATGAACAGTAC.

This clone showed up just a few times. These gene names are mouse names. The CDR3 goes on 1 residue after the read ends, and that part is filled in from the germline J gene. The gene calls are TRBV26 and TRBJ2-4; D ambiguous. Germline lookup yields CDR1 KGHPV and CDR2 FQNQEV (reference sequence). The CDR3 sequence is 13 residues long. V lost 6 bases, J lost 0 bases, and 7 bases lay in between. The DNA read from the CDR3 is TGTGCCAGCAGACAGTCTAGTCAAAACACCTTGTAC. Amino acid sequence: CASRQSSQNTLY. The CDR3 as a whole reads CASRQSSQNTLYF.

Comments on this clone: The germline and genes are mouse ones. The missing CDR3 end, 1 residue past where the read stops, is filled in from the germline J gene. The chain employs TRBV5 and TRBJ2-3; 13 positions match TRBD2. This CDR3 has 15 residues. Trimming cost V 2 bases and J 9 bases; bases outside gene matches: 5. Germline loops: CDR1 LGHNA, CDR2 YNLKQL (reference sequence). The CDR3 here is CASSQTGTGGVTLYF. The CDR3 DNA, read in part, is TGTGCCAGCAGCCAAACCGGGACTGGGGGGGTGACGCTGTAT.

As regards this clone: Gene names refer to mouse genes. The read stops 1 residue short of the end of the CDR3; the missing end is completed from the germline J gene. The rearrangement links TRBV12-1 to TRBJ1-2; D is ambiguous. Trimming cost V 4 bases and J 0 bases, with 8 bases left between them. The CDR3 has 13 amino acids. Germline CDR1 and CDR2: SGHSN and HYEKVE. This CDR3 reads CASSLHPNSDYTF. Incomplete CDR3 DNA: TGTGCCAGCTCCCTCCATCCAAACTCCGACTACACC.